This entry describes one T cell receptor beta chain. Antigen specificity is unknown. This entry belongs to a study of cytomegalovirus exposure and HLA in healthy donors. Study observations and caveats: Using the classifier, cytomegalovirus status was reportedly diagnosed with high specificity and sensitivity. Among TCR sequences, most were rare, though some public TCRs appeared in many donors. The authors enumerated over 150 TCR beta chains as linked to cytomegalovirus.

This CDR3 spans 14 amino acids. Per germline, CDR1 SQVTM and CDR2 ANQGSEA. V lost 2 bases, J lost 7 bases, and 7 bases stayed unmatched. The table came from immunoSEQ multiplex PCR; TCRdb's copy has only in-frame clones and leaves some out. In the table there are roughly 240,000 clones, around 87% of which are singletons. Material for sequencing was PBMCs. This TCR was recovered from a man in his late teens or twenties in good health and CMV-seronegative. V and J are TRBV29-1 and TRBJ2-1; 8 nucleotides align to TRBD1. In DNA form, the CDR3 reads TGCAGCGTTGAAAAGGACAGGGATGGTAATGAGCAGTTCTTC. Protein: CSVEKDRDGNEQFF.